This entry lists 2 T cell receptor beta chains sequenced from one sample in a study of cytomegalovirus exposure and HLA in healthy donors. Use of 60 Vbeta and 13 Jbeta primers characterized the PCR. This table comes from immunoSEQ multiplex PCR, and its TCRdb copy is limited to in-frame clones, with some not included. The table has some 190,000 clones, more than 70% seen once; the top ten hold approximately 4.6%. Specimen: PBMCs. The receptor set was obtained from a man aged 25 to 40 in good health and CMV-seropositive.

The chain carries TRBV9 and TRBJ2-2; a possible D gene is TRBD2 (5 bases). This CDR3 is built from 14 residues. The germline V and J ends were trimmed by 4 bases and 4 bases, with 11 bases remaining between them. Germline CDR1 reads SGDLS; CDR2 reads YYNGEE. The CDR3 nucleotides read TGTGCCAGCAGCTTCGAGGGCCTCACCGGGGAGCTGTTTTTT. Amino acids: CASSFEGLTGELFF.

The chain employs TRBV6-1 and TRBJ1-6; no definite D call. V was pared by 4 bases and J by 4 bases, with 5 bases between. The CDR3 extends over 13 amino acids. Germline V CDR1 and CDR2: MNHNS, SASEGT. CDR3 amino acids: CASSGSYNSPLHF. DNA for the CDR3: TGTGCCAGCAGTGGCAGTTATAATTCACCCCTCCACTTT.